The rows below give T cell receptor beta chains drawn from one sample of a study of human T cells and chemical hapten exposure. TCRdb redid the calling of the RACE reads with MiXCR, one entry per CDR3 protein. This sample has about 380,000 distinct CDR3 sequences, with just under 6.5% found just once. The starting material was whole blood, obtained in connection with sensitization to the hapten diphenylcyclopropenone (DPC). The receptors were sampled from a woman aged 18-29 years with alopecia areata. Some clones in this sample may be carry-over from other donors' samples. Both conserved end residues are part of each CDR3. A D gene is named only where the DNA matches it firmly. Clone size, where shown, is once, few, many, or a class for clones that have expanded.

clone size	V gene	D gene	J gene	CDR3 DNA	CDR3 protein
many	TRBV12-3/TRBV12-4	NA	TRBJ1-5	TGTGCCAGCAGCGGGACATTGGATCAGCCCCAGCATTTT	CASSGTLDQPQHF
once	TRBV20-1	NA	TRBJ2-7	TGCAGTGCGAGGGGGACCGGGACTCCGTTAACGGGCGAGCAGTACTTC	CSARGTGTPLTGEQYF
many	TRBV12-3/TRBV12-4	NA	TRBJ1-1	TGTGCCAGCACCCTTCGGGGGGGCCGCAGTGAAGCTTTCTTT	CASTLRGGRSEAFF
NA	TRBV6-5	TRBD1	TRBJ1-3	TGTGCCAGCAGTTACCTCGCCATCCAGGGGACAGGGGGAAGCCTAGACACCATATATTTT	CASSYLAIQGTGGSLDTIYF
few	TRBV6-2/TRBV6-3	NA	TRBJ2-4	TGTGCCAGCAGTGCATCCCGGGGGGCGGCCAAAAACATTCAGTACTTC	CASSASRGAAKNIQYF
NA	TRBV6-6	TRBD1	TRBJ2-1	TGTGCCATCGCCGGGACAGGGGGCTTGAATGAGCAGTTCTTC	CAIAGTGGLNEQFF
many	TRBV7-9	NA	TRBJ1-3	TGTGCCAGCAGCCATCCGGAGGGGGGCTCTGGAAACACCATATATTTT	CASSHPEGGSGNTIYF
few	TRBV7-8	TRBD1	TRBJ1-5	TGTGCCAGCAGCATGACTTCCCGGGACAGGGTGGGCCAGCCCCAGCATTTT	CASSMTSRDRVGQPQHF
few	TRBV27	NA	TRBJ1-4	TGTGCCAGCAGTTTGTCCTGGGCGGGAGAAAAACTGTTTTTT	CASSLSWAGEKLFF
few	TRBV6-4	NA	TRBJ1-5	TGTGCCAGTCCTTGTCGGCAGCCCCAGCATTTT	CASPCRQPQHF
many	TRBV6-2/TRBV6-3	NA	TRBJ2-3	TGTGCCAGCAACGAGGTCGGACGAATCACAGATACGCAGTATTTT	CASNEVGRITDTQYF
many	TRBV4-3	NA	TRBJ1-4	TGCGCCAGCAGCCGAGAACTGGCAACTAATGAAAAACTGTTTTTT	CASSRELATNEKLFF
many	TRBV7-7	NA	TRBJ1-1	TGTGCTAGCAGCTTAGCCTGGCGTCACACCAACACTGAAGCTTTCTTT	CASSLAWRHTNTEAFF
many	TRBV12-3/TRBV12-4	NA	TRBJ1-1	TGTGCCAGCAGTTTCATGAACACTGAAGCTTTCTTT	CASSFMNTEAFF
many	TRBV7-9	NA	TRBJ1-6	TGTGCCAGCAGTCAGAGTTCTAATTCACCCCTCCACTTT	CASSQSSNSPLHF
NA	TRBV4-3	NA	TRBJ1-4	TGCGCCAGCAGCCAAGACCCCAGCTCCTATGAAAAACTGTTTTTT	CASSQDPSSYEKLFF
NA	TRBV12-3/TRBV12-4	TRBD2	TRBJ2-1	TGTGCCAGCAGGATTGGACTAGCTCTGGACTTC	CASRIGLALDF
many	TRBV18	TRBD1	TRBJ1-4	TGTGCCAGCTCACCCGACAGGGTAACTAATGAAAAACTGTTTTTT	CASSPDRVTNEKLFF
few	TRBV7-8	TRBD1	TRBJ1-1	TGTGCCAGCAGCCCCCGGACAGGATCGAACACTGAAGCTTTCTTT	CASSPRTGSNTEAFF
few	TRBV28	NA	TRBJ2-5	TGTGCCAGCAGTTTAGTCCGATCGGTGGAGACCCAGTACTTC	CASSLVRSVETQYF
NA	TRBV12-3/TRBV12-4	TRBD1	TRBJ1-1	TGTGCCAGCAGTTTATGGGTAGGGGGCGGTTTCACTGAAGCTTTCTTT	CASSLWVGGGFTEAFF
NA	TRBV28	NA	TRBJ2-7	TGTGCCAGCAGTCCCCTTTTGCGGGACAGCTCCTACGAGCAGTACTTC	CASSPLLRDSSYEQYF
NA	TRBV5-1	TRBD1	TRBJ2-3	TGCGCCAGCAGTTTGAACAGGGGGCAGAGCACAGATACGCAGTATTTT	CASSLNRGQSTDTQYF
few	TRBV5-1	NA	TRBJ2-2	TGCGCCAGCAGCTCGGACGGCGGGGAGCTGTTTTTT	CASSSDGGELFF
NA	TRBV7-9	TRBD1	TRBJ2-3	TGTGCCAGCAGCCAGGGGGCCCCAGATACGCAGTATTTT	CASSQGAPDTQYF
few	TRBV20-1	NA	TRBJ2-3	TGCAGTGCTCTCCCCAACACAGATACGCAGTATTTT	CSALPNTDTQYF
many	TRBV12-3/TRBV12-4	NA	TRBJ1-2	TGTGCCAGCAGTTTGGGGCAGGGAAGCATCTATGGCTACACCTTC	CASSLGQGSIYGYTF
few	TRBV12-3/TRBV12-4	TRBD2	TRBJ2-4	TGTGCCAGCACCAGCGGGGGGGCGAGGAACATTCAGTACTTC	CASTSGGARNIQYF
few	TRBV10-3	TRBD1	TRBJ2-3	TGTGCCATAACAGGGGCGATCACAGATACGCAGTATTTT	CAITGAITDTQYF
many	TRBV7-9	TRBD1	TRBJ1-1	TGTGCCAGCAGCATCCCAGGGGGGGAAGCTTTCTTT	CASSIPGGEAFF
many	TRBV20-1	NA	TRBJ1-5	TGCAGTGCTAGAGGGGGGCAGGGTCAGCCCCAGCATTTT	CSARGGQGQPQHF
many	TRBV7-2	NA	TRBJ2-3	TGTGCCAGCAGCTCTCAAACCACAGATACGCAGTATTTT	CASSSQTTDTQYF
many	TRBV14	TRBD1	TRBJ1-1	TGTGCCAGCAGCCAGGACAGGGAGTCGTCCTTGAACACTGAAGCTTTCTTT	CASSQDRESSLNTEAFF
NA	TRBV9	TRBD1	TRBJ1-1	TGTGCCAGCAGCCCGACAGGGAGCCTCACTGAAGCTTTCTTT	CASSPTGSLTEAFF
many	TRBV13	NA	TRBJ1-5	TGTGCCAGCAGCTCCTCCACGCAGGGCAATCAGCCCCAGCATTTT	CASSSSTQGNQPQHF
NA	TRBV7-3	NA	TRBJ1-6	TGTGCCAGCAGCTCGGGGGACAATAATTCACCCCTCTACTTT	CASSSGDNNSPLYF
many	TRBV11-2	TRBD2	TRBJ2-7	TGTGCCAGCAGCTCGGGCCCCATTCAGCGGGGGGCTACCTACGAGCAGTACTTC	CASSSGPIQRGATYEQYF
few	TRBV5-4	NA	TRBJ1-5	TGTGCCAGCAGCTTGGGGGGAGAGGATCAGCCCCAGCATTTT	CASSLGGEDQPQHF
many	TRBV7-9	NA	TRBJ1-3	TGTGCCAGCAGCTCCCCAGGGGACTCTGGAAACACCATATATTTT	CASSSPGDSGNTIYF
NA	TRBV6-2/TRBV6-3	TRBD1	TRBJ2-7	TGTGCCAGCAGTCCTACGGGACAGCGCCCATACGAGCAGTACTTC	CASSPTGQRPYEQYF
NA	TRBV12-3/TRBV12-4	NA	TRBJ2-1	TGTGCCAGCAGTTCAGGGGAGGCCTCCTACAATGAGCAGTTCTTC	CASSSGEASYNEQFF
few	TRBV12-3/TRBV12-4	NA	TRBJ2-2	TGTGCCGGAGCTAGAAGGATTGGTTCCGCCGGGGAGCTGTTTTTT	CAGARRIGSAGELFF
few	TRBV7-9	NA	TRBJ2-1	TGTGCCAGCAGCTTAAACGGGGGAACCTCCTACAATGAGCAGTTCTTC	CASSLNGGTSYNEQFF
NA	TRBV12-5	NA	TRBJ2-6	TGTGCTAGTGGTTTGGTACTCTCCCAGGACGTCAACGTCCTGACTTTC	CASGLVLSQDVNVLTF
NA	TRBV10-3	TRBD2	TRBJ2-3	TGTGCCATCAGGGTAGCGGGGGTCACAGATACGCAGTATTTT	CAIRVAGVTDTQYF
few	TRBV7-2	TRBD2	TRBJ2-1	TGTGCCAGCCGCTGGAGGGAGGGAGGCGAGCAGTTCTTC	CASRWREGGEQFF
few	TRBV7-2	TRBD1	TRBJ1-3	TGTGCCAGCAGCCTAGGACAGGGAGGAGGAAACACCATATATTTT	CASSLGQGGGNTIYF
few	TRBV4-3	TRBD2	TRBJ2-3	TGCGCCAGCAGCCCCCGTTATGTTAGGGCTAGCGGGGGGACGGATACGCAGTATTTT	CASSPRYVRASGGTDTQYF
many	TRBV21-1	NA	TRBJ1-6	TGTGCCAGCAGCAGGGGTTCACCCCTCCACTTT	CASSRGSPLHF
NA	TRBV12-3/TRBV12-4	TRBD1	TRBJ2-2	TGTGCCAGCAGTCCAATAGTTACAGGGGTGGGCACCGGGGAGCTGTTTTTT	CASSPIVTGVGTGELFF
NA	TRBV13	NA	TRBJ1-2	TGTGCCAGCAGCTTAGGTGACTCCCATTATGGCTACACCTTC	CASSLGDSHYGYTF
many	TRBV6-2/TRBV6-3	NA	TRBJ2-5	TGTGCCAGCAGTTATGCGACTACTACCGATGAGACCCAGTACTTC	CASSYATTTDETQYF